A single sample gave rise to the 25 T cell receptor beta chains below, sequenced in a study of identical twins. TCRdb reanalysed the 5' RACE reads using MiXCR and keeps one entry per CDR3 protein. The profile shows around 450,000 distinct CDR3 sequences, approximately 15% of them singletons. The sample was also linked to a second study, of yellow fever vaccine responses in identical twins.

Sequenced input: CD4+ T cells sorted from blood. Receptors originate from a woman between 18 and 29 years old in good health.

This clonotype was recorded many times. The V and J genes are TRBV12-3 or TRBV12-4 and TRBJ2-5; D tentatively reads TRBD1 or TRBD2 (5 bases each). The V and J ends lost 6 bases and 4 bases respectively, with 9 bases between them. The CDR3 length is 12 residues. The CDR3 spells CASSLRGETQYF. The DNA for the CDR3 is TGTGCCAGCAGCTTGAGGGGAGAGACCCAGTACTTC.

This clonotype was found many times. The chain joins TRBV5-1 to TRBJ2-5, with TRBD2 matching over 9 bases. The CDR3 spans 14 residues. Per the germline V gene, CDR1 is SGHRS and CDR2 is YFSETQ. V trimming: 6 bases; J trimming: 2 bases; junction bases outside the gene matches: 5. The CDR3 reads CASTTSGAQETQYF. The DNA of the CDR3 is TGCGCCAGCACGACTAGCGGAGCTCAAGAGACCCAGTACTTC.

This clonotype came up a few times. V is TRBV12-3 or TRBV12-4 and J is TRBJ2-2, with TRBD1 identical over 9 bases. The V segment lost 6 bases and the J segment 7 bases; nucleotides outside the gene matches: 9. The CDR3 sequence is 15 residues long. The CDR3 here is CASSPDRGPSGELFF. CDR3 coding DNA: TGTGCCAGCAGCCCGGACAGGGGCCCGAGCGGGGAGCTGTTTTTT.

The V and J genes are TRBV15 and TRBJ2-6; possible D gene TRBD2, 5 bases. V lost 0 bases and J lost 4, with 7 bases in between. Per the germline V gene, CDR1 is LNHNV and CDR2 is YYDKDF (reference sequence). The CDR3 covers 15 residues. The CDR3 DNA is TGTGCCACCAGCAGAGAGAGGGCCGGGGCCAACGTCCTGACTTTC. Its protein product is CATSRERAGANVLTF.

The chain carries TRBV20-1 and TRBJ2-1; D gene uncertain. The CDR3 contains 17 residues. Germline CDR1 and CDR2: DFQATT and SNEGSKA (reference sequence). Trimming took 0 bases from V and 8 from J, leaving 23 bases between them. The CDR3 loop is CSARDLPLRRVVDEQFF. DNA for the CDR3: TGCAGTGCTAGAGATCTCCCGCTTCGTAGAGTCGTCGATGAGCAGTTCTTC.

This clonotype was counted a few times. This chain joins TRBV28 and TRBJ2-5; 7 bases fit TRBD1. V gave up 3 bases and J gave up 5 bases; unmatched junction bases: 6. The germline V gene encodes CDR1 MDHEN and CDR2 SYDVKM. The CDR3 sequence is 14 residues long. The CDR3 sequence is CASSFDRVLETQYF. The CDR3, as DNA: TGTGCCAGCAGTTTCGACAGGGTTCTGGAGACCCAGTACTTC.

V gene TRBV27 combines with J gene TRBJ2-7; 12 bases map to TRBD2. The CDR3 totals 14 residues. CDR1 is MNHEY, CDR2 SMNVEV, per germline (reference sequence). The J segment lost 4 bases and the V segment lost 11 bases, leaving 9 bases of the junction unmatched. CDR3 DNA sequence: TGTGCCTCCCGACTAGCGGGAGTCCCATACGAGCAGTACTTC. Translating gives CASRLAGVPYEQYF.

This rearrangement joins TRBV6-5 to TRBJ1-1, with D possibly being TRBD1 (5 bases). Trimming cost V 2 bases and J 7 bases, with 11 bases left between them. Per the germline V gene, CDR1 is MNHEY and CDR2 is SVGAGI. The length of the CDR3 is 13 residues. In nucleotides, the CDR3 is TGTGCCAGCAGTTACACAGGATCAGGTGAAGCTTTCTTT. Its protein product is CASSYTGSGEAFF.

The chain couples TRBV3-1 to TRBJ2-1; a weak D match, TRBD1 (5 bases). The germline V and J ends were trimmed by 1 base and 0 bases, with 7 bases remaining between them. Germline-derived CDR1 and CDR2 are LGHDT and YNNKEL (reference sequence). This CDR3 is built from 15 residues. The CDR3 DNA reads TGTGCCAGCAGCCAAGTAGGGGACTCCTACAATGAGCAGTTCTTC. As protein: CASSQVGDSYNEQFF.

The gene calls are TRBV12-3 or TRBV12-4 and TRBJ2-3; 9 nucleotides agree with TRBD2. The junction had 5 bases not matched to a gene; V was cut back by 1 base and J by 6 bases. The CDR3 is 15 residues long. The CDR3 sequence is CASSLVAGARDTQYF. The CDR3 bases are TGTGCCAGCAGTTTAGTAGCGGGGGCGAGGGATACGCAGTATTTT.

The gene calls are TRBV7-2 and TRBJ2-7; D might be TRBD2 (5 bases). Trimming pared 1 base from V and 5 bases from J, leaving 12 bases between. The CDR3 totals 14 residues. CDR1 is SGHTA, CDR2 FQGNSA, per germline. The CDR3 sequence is CASSLVTKANEQYF. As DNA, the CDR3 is TGTGCCAGCAGCTTAGTGACTAAGGCGAACGAGCAGTACTTC.

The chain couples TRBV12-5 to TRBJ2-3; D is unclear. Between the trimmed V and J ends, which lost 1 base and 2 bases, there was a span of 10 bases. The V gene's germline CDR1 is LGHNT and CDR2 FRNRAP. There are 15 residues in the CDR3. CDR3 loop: CASGLELSPTDTQYF. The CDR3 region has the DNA TGTGCTAGTGGTTTGGAACTATCCCCCACAGATACGCAGTATTTT.

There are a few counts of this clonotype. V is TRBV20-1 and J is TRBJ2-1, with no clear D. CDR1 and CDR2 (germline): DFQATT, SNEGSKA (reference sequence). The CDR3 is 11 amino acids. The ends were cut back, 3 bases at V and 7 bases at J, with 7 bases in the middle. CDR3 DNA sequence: TGCAGTGCTAGTCGTTGGAATGAGCAGTTCTTC. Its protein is CSASRWNEQFF.

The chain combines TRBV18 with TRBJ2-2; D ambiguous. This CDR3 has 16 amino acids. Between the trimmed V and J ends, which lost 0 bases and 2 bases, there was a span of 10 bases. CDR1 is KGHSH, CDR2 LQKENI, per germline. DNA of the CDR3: TGTGCCAGCTCACCACCTCGAGCCACCAACACCGGGGAGCTGTTTTTT. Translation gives CASSPPRATNTGELFF.

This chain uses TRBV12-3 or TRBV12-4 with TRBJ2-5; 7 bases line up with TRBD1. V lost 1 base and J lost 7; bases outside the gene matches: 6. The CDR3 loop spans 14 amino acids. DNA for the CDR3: TGTGCCAGCAGTTTAGGACAGGGAAAGGGGACCCAGTACTTC. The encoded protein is CASSLGQGKGTQYF.

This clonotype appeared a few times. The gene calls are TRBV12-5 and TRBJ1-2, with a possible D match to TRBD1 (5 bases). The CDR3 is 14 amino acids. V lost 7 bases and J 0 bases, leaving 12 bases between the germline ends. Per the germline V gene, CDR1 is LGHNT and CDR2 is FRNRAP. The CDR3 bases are TGTGCTAGTGCCCAAGGGACCTCTAACTATGGCTACACCTTC. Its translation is CASAQGTSNYGYTF. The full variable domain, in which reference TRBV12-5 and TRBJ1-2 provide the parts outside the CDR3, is DARVTQTPRHKVTEMGQEVTMRCQPILGHNTVFWYRQTMMQGLELLAYFRNRAPLDDSGMPKDRFSAEMPDATLATLKIQPSEPRDSAVYFCASAQGTSNYGYTFGSGTRLTVV.

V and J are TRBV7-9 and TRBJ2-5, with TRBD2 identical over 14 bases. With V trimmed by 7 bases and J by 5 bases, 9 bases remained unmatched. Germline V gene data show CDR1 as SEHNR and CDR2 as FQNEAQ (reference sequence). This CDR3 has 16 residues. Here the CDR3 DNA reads TGTGCCAGCAACAGACCGGGACTAGCGGGAGTGGAGACCCAGTACTTC. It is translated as CASNRPGLAGVETQYF.

Written as DNA, the CDR3 is TGCAGTGCCCCTAAATCCCACAATGAGCAGTTCTTC. The encoded protein is CSAPKSHNEQFF. The rearrangement links TRBV20-1 to TRBJ2-1; D uncertain. This CDR3 has 12 amino acids. Germline loops: CDR1 DFQATT, CDR2 SNEGSKA (reference sequence). Trimming shortened V by 6 bases and J by 5 bases, and 11 bases separated the two germline ends.

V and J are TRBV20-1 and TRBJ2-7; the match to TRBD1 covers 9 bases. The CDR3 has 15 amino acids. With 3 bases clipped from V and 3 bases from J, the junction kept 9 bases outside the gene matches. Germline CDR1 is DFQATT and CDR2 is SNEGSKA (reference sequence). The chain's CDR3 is CSASIRDRVVYEQYF. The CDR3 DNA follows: TGCAGTGCTAGCATCCGGGACAGGGTGGTCTACGAGCAGTACTTC.

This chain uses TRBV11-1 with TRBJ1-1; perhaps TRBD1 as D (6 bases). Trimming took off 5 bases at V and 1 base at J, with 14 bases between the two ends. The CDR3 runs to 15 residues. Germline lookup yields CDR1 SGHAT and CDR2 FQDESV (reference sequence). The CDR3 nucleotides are TGTGCCAGCAGCATTACAGGGACCACGAACACTGAAGCTTTCTTT. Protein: CASSITGTTNTEAFF.

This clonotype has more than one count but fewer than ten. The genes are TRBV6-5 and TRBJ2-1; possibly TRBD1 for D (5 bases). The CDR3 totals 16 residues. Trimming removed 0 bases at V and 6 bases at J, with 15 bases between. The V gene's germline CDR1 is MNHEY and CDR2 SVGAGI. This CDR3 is CASSYSWARAGNEQFF. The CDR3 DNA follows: TGTGCCAGCAGTTACTCGTGGGCCAGGGCTGGCAATGAGCAGTTCTTC.

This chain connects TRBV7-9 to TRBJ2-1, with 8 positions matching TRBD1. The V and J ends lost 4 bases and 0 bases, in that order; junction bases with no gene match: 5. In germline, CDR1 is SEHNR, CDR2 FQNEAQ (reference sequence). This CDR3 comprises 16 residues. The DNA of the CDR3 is TGTGCCAGCAGCTCGACAGGGGTTCCCTCCTACAATGAGCAGTTCTTC. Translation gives CASSSTGVPSYNEQFF. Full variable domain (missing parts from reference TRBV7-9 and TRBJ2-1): DTGVSQNPRHKITKRGQNVTFRCDPISEHNRLYWYRQTLGQGPEFLTYFQNEAQLEKSRLLSDRFSAERPKGSFSTLEIQRTEQGDSAMYLCASSSTGVPSYNEQFFGPGTRLTVL.

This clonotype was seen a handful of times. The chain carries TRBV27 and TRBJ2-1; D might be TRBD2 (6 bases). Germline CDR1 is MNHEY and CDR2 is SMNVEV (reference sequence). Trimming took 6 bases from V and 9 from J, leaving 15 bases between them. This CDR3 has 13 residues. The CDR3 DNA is TGTGCCAGCAGCTCCCGGACTACCTTTGAGCAGTTCTTC. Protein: CASSSRTTFEQFF.

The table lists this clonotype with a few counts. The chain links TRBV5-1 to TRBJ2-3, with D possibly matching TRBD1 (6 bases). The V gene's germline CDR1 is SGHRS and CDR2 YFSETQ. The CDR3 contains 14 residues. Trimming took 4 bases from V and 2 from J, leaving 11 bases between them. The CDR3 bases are TGCGCCAGCAGCATCGGACAGAACACAGATACGCAGTATTTT. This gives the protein CASSIGQNTDTQYF.

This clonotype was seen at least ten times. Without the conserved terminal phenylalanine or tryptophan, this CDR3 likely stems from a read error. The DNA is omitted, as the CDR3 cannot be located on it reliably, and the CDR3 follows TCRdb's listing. CDR3 in amino acids: CASSLEREVPFV. This chain uses TRBV12-3 or TRBV12-4 with TRBJ2-3; the D call in the table, TRBD2, was not verified against the DNA. The CDR3 is 12 residues long, ends included.